This T cell receptor (beta chain) was observed in a study of T-cell reconstitution after alpha-beta-depleted transplantation in children. This clonotype showed up just a few times. Molecular barcoding with unique molecular identifiers was used for the TCRbeta library. MiXCR, run by TCRdb on the PCR reads, gives a single entry per CDR3 protein. The sample records roughly 570,000 distinct CDR3 sequences, more than 20% being singletons. The receptor's source is a boy under three years old with Wiskott-Aldrich syndrome, due to receive a stem cell transplant. The specimen was PBMCs, collected before TCRalphabeta/CD19-depleted stem cell transplant.

The CDR3 DNA follows: TGCAGCGCGGTGTCGAGACAATTGAACACTGAAGCTTTCTTT. Encoded protein: CSAVSRQLNTEAFF. The chain joins TRBV29-1 to TRBJ1-1; D uncertain. The V end lost 7 bases, the J end lost 0 bases, and 15 bases lay between the germline ends. Germline V gene data show CDR1 as SQVTM and CDR2 as ANQGSEA. The CDR3 covers 14 residues.